This T cell receptor (beta chain) was retrieved from a study of radiotherapy plus CTLA-4 blockade in lung cancer. General study findings and limits: Among blood TCR repertoires after radiotherapy plus ipilimumab, tumor-derived clones expanded.

In the case of this clone: Its antigen is currently unknown.

Method: immunoSEQ multiplex PCR; TCRdb's copy keeps in-frame clones and lacks some. The table has around 80,000 clones, 78% seen once. V gave up 0 bases and J gave up 8 bases; unmatched junction bases: 2. CDR3 length: 14 residues. Germline V CDR1 and CDR2: LNHDA, SQIVND (reference sequence). This material consisted of peripheral blood, taken from a patient treated with radiotherapy plus ipilimumab. The receptor was derived from a human donor with non-small cell lung cancer whose response to radiotherapy plus ipilimumab could not be evaluated. Some clones in this sample may be carry-over from other donors' samples. This chain joins TRBV19 and TRBJ1-5, with TRBD1 matching 9 bases. The CDR3 loop reads CASSIDGTGKPQHF. The CDR3 DNA sequence: TGTGCCAGTAGTATAGATGGGACAGGGAAGCCCCAGCATTTT.